This T cell receptor (beta chain) was found in a study of shared clonotypes between healthy human individuals. The germline V gene encodes CDR1 MNHEY and CDR2 SMNVEV (reference sequence). This CDR3 comprises 15 residues. The V gene end was trimmed by 2 bases and the J gene end by 7 bases; junction bases not matched to a gene: 8. Data came from immunoSEQ multiplex PCR; TCRdb stores just in-frame clones and leaves some out. Among under 850,000 clones listed, over 90% were seen once. Selected positively for CCR7 and CD45RO-negative, naive CD8 cells excluded terminally differentiated effector memory CD45RA+ cells.

The chain carries TRBV27 and TRBJ2-1, with 7 bases matching TRBD2. The receptor comes from a man aged 30 to 45 in good health. Sequenced input: naive CD8+ T cells sorted from blood. In DNA form, the CDR3 reads TGTGCCAGCAGTTTAAGGACTAGGAATGAGAATGAGCAGTTCTTC. This sequence encodes CASSLRTRNENEQFF.